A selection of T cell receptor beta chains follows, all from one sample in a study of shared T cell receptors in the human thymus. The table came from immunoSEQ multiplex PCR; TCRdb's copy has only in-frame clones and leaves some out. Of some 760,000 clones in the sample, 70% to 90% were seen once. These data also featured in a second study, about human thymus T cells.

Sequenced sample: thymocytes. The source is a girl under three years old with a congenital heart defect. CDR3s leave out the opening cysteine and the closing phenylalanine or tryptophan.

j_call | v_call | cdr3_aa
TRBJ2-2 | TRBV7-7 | ASSLAPGQVGPNTGELF
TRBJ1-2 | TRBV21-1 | ASSKFRENPLYGYT
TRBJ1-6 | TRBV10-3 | AISDGRLSSYNSPLH
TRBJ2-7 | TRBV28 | ASSPDGDRGRYEQY
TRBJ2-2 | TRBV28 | ASSLHGRGELF
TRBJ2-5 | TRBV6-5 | ASRGRGGSQETQY
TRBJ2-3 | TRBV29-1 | SVPGTGDLDTQY
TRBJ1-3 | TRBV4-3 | ASSQEGTGSRNTIY
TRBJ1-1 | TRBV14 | ASSHLQTRYPNEAF
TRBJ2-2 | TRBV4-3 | ASSQDPDLGRGISGELF
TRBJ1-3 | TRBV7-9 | ASSPGDVGSSGNTIY
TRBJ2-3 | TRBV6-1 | ASSAARGGTDTQY
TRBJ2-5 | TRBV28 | ASSLAPQETQY
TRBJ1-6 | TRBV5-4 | ASSENTGTEN
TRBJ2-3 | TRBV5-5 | ASSLPTGRPTDTQY
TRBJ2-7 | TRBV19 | ASSAGTVSSYEQY
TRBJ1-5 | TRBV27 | ASSLRRNQPQH
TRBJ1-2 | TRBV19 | ASSIESYGYT
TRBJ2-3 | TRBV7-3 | ASSPKPPGHFSTDTQY
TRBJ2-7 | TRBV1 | TSSQDEQVSSYEQY
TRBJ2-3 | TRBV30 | ASAYSGGDTDTQY
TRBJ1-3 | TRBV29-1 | SVARELSGNTIY
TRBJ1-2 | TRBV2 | ASSTGRANYGYT
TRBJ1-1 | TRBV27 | ASSPDMRNTEAF
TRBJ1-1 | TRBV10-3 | AISEVGLGRTEAF